Listed below are T cell receptor beta chains from one sample, sequenced in a study of blood T cell repertoires in COVID-19. Here immunoSEQ multiplex PCR was the method, and the copy in TCRdb shows in-frame clones only, minus some. The sample contains approximately 170,000 clones, less than 80% of which appear only once. Material for sequencing was PBMCs or T cells enriched from blood (not recorded which). These receptors came from a woman aged 70 to 79 in a cohort exposed to, infected with or recovered from COVID-19 (not recorded which). Both conserved end residues are part of each CDR3.

j_call,v_call,cdr3_aa
TRBJ1-1,TRBV28,CASRGGDRLNTEAFF
TRBJ1-4,TRBV28,CASRTGTGAEKLFF
TRBJ2-1,TRBV7-9,CASSAPGLANEQFF
TRBJ2-2,TRBV5-1,CASSLDRPGARLFF
TRBJ1-5,TRBV7-9,CASSRGGNQPQHF
TRBJ1-2,TRBV5-4,CASSPPEGVGGYTF
TRBJ1-4,TRBV5-1,CASSGSGSSNEKLFF
TRBJ1-3,TRBV5-1,CASTPGTGGNTIYF
TRBJ2-3,TRBV18,CASSPPGQGADTQYF
TRBJ1-1,TRBV20-1,CSVRGNTEAFF
TRBJ2-1,TRBV9,CASSVREVTYNEQFF
TRBJ1-1,TRBV19,CAKRGGNTEAFF
TRBJ1-5,TRBV6-1,CASSEPSSNQPQHF
TRBJ2-1,TRBV12-5,CASGLGATSGSYNEQFF
TRBJ1-2,TRBV7-9,CASSSPTADYGYTF
TRBJ1-2,TRBV28,CASSRGQGNYGYTF
TRBJ2-5,TRBV18,CASSPSAKETQYF
TRBJ2-5,TRBV18,CASSPPSGTRLTQYF
TRBJ1-1,TRBV12-3/TRBV12-4,CASSLLSDTEAFF
TRBJ2-1,TRBV5-1,CASSLTSGSFEQFF
TRBJ2-1,TRBV18,CASSHDRGGDEQFF
TRBJ2-1,TRBV6-5,CASRLLAGDNNEQFF
TRBJ2-1,TRBV7-9,CASSPIGTRGEQFF
TRBJ1-1,TRBV18,CASSPEQGRGEAFF
TRBJ2-7,TRBV5-1,CASSSQGAHEQYF
TRBJ2-1,TRBV7-9,CASLPTSGTYNEQFF
TRBJ1-5,TRBV28,CASSLPGTGRVQPQHF
TRBJ1-4,TRBV18,CASSPGRGGDEKLFF
TRBJ1-2,TRBV28,CASSSNGTPRGANYGYTF
TRBJ2-7,TRBV7-9,CASSLSGSKSYEQYF
TRBJ1-3,TRBV2,CASRGSGAGNTIYF
TRBJ1-1,TRBV2,CASRTTVMNTEAFF
TRBJ1-2,TRBV2,CASSAGGRGYTF
TRBJ2-1,TRBV11-3,CASSLGGVLGTDYNEQFF
TRBJ2-5,TRBV7-3,CASSPGTRRETQYF
TRBJ1-2,TRBV18,CASSTDRVYGYTF
TRBJ1-2,TRBV29-1,CSVEEGGQGAGYTF
TRBJ1-4,TRBV7-9,CANRRTGGEKLFF
TRBJ1-5,TRBV12-3/TRBV12-4,CASSSGADQPQHF
TRBJ1-2,TRBV5-1,CASSSTGGTTYGYTF
TRBJ2-1,TRBV3-1/TRBV3-2,CASSQAKGRQGYPFYNEQFF
TRBJ2-7,TRBV28,CASKPPGFSYEQYF
TRBJ2-5,TRBV28,CASSLFAGGETQYF
TRBJ1-1,TRBV6-5,CASSYSQFMNTEAFF
TRBJ2-6,TRBV7-2,CASSLDWANVLTF
TRBJ1-2,TRBV4-1,CASSPGQLINYGYTF
TRBJ2-2,TRBV2,CASRQEAGELFF
TRBJ2-5,TRBV18,CASSRPTSSGRVETQYF
TRBJ2-5,TRBV11-3,CASSPRSARQGGTQYF
TRBJ2-3,TRBV27,CASSSGTGTQYF
TRBJ2-2,TRBV3-1/TRBV3-2,CASSQRFADTGELFF
TRBJ2-7,TRBV5-6,CASSFSGRGEQYF